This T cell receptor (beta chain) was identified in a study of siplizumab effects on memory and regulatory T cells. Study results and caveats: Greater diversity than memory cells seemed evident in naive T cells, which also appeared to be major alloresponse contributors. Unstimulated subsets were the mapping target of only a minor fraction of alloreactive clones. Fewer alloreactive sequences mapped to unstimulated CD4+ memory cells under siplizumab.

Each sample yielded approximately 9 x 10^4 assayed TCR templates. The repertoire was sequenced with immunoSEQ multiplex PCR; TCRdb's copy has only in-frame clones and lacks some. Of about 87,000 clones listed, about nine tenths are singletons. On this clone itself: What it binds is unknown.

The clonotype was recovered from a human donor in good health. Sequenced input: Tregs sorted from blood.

CDR3 loop: CASNGGGISNQPQHF. CDR3 nucleotide sequence: TGTGCCAGCAACGGGGGGGGAATTAGCAATCAGCCCCAGCATTTT. The V and J genes are TRBV5-8 and TRBJ1-5; D is perhaps TRBD1 (5 bases). The ends were cut back, 6 bases at V and 0 bases at J, with 13 bases in the middle. The CDR3 has 15 residues. Germline assignment: CDR1 SGHTS and CDR2 YDEGEE. The variable domain in full, completed from reference TRBV5-8 and TRBJ1-5, reads EAGVTQSPTHLIKTRGQQATLRCSPISGHTSVYWYQQALGLGLQFLLWYDEGEERNRGNFPPRFSGRQFPNYSSELNVNALELEDSALYLCASNGGGISNQPQHFGDGTRLSIL.